The following is a TCR beta chain sequence with its context. The antigen is unknown. This specimen comes from a study of cytomegalovirus exposure and HLA in healthy donors. Nominal health characterized the donors when sampled, though unrecorded immune exposures were likely. CDR1 and CDR2 (germline): LGHNA, YNFKEQ. Trimming pared 3 bases from V and 3 bases from J, leaving 10 bases between. The CDR3 is 14 amino acids. The PCR contained 60 Vbeta and 13 Jbeta primers. Assay used: immunoSEQ multiplex PCR; TCRdb lists only in-frame clones, some missing. Among around 160,000 clones listed, around two thirds were seen once. Study conclusions and caveats: An apparent linkage of common viral pathogens to several of the most significant clusters emerged in a later analysis. The study recorded over 150 TCR beta chains that were cytomegalovirus-associated.

The sequenced sample was PBMCs. The sequence was collected from a man in his forties or fifties in good health and CMV-seronegative. The J gene is TRBJ2-3, the V gene TRBV4-2; D unclear. This CDR3 is CASSHGGDTDTQYF. The CDR3 DNA is TGTGCCAGCAGCCACGGCGGAGATACAGATACGCAGTATTTT.